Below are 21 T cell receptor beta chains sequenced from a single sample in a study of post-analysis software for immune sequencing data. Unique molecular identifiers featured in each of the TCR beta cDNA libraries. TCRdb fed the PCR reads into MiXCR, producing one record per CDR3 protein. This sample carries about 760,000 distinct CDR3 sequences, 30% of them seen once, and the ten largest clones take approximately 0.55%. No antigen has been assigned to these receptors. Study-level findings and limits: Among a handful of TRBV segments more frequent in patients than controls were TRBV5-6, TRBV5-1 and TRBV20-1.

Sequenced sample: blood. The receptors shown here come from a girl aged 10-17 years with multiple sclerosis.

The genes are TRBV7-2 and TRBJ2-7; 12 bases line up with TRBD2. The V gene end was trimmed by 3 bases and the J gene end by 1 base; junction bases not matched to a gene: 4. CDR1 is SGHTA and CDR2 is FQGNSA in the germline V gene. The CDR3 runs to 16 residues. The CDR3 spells CASSLKLAGGSYEQYF. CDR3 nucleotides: TGTGCCAGCAGCTTGAAACTAGCGGGAGGATCCTACGAGCAGTACTTC. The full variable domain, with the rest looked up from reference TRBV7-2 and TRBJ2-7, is GAGVSQSPSNKVTEKGKDVELRCDPISGHTALYWYRQSLGQGLEFLIYFQGNSAPDKSGLPSDRFSAERTGGSVSTLTIQRTQQEDSAVYLCASSLKLAGGSYEQYFGPGTRLTVT.

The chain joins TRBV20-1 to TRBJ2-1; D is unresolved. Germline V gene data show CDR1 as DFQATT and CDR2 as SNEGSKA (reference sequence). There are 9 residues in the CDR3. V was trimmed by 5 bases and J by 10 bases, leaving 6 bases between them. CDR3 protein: CSASLEQFF. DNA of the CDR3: TGCAGTGCTTCGCTAGAGCAGTTCTTC.

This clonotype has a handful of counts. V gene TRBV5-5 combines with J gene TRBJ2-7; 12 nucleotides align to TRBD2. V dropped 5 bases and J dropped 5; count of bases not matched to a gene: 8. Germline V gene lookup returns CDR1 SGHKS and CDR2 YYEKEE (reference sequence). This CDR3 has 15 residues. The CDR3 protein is CASSTPTSGRDEQYF. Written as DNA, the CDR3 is TGTGCCAGCAGTACACCGACTAGCGGGAGAGACGAGCAGTACTTC.

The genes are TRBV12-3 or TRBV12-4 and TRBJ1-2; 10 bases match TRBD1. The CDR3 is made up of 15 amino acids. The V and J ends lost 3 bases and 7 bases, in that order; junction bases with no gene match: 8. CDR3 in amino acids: CASSLSGQGMGGYTF. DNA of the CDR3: TGTGCCAGCAGTTTGTCGGGACAGGGGATGGGTGGCTACACCTTC.

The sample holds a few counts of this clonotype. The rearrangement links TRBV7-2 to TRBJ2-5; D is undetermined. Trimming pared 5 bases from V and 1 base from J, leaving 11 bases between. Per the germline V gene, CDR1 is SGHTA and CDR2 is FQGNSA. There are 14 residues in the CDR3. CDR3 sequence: CASSLRRFQETQYF. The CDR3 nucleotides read TGTGCCAGCAGCCTAAGACGCTTCCAAGAGACCCAGTACTTC. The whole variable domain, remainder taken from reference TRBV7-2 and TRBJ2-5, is GAGVSQSPSNKVTEKGKDVELRCDPISGHTALYWYRQSLGQGLEFLIYFQGNSAPDKSGLPSDRFSAERTGGSVSTLTIQRTQQEDSAVYLCASSLRRFQETQYFGPGTRLLVL.

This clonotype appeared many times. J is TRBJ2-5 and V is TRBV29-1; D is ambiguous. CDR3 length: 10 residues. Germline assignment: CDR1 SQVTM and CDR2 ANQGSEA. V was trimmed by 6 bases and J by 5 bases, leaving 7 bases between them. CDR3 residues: CSVSFETQYF. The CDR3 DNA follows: TGCAGCGTCTCGTTTGAGACCCAGTACTTC.

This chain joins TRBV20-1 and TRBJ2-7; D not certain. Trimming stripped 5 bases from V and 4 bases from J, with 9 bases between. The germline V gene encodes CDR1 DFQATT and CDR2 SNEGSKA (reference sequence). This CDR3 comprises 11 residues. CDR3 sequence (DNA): TGCAGTGCTCCTCCTATTTACGAGCAGTACTTC. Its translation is CSAPPIYEQYF.

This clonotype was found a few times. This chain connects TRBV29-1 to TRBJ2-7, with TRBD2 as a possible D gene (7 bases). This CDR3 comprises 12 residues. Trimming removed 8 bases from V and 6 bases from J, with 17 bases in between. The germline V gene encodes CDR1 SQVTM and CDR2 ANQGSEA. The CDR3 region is CSPSAGALEQYF. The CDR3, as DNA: TGCAGCCCCTCCGCGGGGGCGCTCGAGCAGTACTTC.

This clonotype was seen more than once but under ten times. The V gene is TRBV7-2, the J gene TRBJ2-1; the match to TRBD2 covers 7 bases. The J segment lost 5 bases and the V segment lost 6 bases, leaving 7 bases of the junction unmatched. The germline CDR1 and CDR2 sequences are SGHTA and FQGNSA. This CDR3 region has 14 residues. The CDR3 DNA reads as TGTGCCAGCAGTCCCGTAGGGAGGGACAATGAGCAGTTCTTC. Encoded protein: CASSPVGRDNEQFF.

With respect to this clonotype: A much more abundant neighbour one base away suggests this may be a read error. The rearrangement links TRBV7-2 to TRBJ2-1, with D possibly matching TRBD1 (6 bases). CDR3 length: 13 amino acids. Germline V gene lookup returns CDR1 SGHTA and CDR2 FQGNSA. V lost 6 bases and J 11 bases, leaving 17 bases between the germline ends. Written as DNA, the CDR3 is TGTGCCAGCAGGCGAACCCTGGACAGTAAGCAGTTCTTC. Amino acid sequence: CASRRTLDSKQFF.

The CDR3: CASSFTAKETQYF. The CDR3 DNA reads TGTGCCAGCAGCTTTACGGCCAAAGAGACCCAGTACTTC. This chain connects TRBV7-9 to TRBJ2-5; D uncertain. V gave up 3 bases and J gave up 3 bases, with 8 bases separating them. CDR1 and CDR2 from the germline V gene are SEHNR and FQNEAQ (reference sequence). This CDR3 comprises 13 residues.

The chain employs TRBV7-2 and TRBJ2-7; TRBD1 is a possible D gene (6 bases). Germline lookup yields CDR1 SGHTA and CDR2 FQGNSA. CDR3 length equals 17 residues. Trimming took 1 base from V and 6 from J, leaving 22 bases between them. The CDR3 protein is CASSLDRVEPKGGEQYF. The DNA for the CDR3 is TGTGCCAGCAGCTTAGATAGGGTCGAGCCTAAAGGGGGCGAGCAGTACTTC.

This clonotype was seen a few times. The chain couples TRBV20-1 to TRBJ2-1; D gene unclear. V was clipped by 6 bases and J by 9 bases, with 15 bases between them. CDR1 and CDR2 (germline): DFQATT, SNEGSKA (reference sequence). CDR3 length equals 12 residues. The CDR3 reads CSAMFPLGEQFF. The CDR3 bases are TGCAGTGCGATGTTTCCATTGGGTGAGCAGTTCTTC.

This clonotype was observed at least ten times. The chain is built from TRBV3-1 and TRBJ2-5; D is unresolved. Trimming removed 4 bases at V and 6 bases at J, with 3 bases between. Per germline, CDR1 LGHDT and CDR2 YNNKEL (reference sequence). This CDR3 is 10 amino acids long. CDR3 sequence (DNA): TGTGCCAGCAGCCTACAGACCCAGTACTTC. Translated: CASSLQTQYF.

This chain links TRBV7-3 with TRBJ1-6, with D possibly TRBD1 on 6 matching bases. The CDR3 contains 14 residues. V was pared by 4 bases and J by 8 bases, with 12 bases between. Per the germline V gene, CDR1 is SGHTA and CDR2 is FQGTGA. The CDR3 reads CASSSGASHSPLHF. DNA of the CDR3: TGTGCCAGCAGCTCAGGGGCTTCCCATTCACCCCTCCACTTT.

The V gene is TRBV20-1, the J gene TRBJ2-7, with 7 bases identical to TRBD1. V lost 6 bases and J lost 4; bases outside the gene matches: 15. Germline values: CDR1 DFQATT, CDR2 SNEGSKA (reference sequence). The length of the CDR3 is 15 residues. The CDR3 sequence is CSAHSLRTGVYEQYF. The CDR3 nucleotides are TGCAGTGCCCATTCGTTACGGACAGGAGTTTACGAGCAGTACTTC.

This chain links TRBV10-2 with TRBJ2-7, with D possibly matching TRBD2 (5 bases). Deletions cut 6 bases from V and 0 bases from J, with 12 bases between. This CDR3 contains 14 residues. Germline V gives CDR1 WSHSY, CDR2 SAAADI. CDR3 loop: CASSPTRSSYEQYF. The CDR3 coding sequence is TGCGCCAGCAGCCCTACTAGGAGCTCCTACGAGCAGTACTTC.

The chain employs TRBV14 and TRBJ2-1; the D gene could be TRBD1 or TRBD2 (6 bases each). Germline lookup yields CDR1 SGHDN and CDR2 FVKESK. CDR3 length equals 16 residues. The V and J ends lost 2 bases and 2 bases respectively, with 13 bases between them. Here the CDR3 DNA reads TGTGCCAGCAGCCAAAGGCTGGGGGGCCCCTACAATGAGCAGTTCTTC. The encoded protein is CASSQRLGGPYNEQFF.

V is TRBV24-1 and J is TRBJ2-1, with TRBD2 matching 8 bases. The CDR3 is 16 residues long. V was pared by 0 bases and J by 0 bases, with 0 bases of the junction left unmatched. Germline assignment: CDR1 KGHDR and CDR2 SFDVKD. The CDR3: CATSDLSGSSYNEQFF. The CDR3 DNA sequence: TGTGCCACCAGTGATTTGAGCGGGAGCTCCTACAATGAGCAGTTCTTC.

CDR3 coding DNA: TGTGCCAGCAGGCCTCCGGGACAGGGGTATGAAAAACTGTTTTTT. Translated, it gives CASRPPGQGYEKLFF. The V gene is TRBV5-5, the J gene TRBJ1-4, with TRBD1 identical over 10 bases. This CDR3 is built from 15 residues. Germline CDR1 reads SGHKS; CDR2 reads YYEKEE (reference sequence). J lost 6 bases, V lost 5 bases, and 7 bases had no gene match.

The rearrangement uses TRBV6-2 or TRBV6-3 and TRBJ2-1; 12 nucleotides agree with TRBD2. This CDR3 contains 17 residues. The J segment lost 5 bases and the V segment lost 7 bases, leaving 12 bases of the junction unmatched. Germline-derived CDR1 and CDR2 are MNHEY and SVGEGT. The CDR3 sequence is CASTRSRLAGADNEQFF. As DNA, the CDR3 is TGTGCCAGCACCCGATCGAGACTAGCGGGGGCCGACAATGAGCAGTTCTTC.